This TCR beta chain appears in the sequencing data of a study of blood T cell repertoires in COVID-19. On the study more broadly: The study drew acute and convalescent COVID-19 samples from the United States, Italy and Spain.

Authors' data handling: The authors estimated nucleated cell counts from reference gene primer amplification. Using immunoSEQ multiplex PCR, the repertoire was profiled, and TCRdb retains in-frame clones only, with some absent. From that table come the V and J calls and clone size; the DNA was used to work out D and trimming. The sample shows under 70,000 clones, around nine tenths of them seen only once. Germline V CDR1 and CDR2: SGHVS, FQNEAQ. The CDR3 loop spans 13 amino acids. Trimming stripped 3 bases from V and 5 bases from J, with 10 bases between. This clone has just one count. Material for sequencing was peripheral blood. The clonotype was recovered from a middle-aged man with acute or convalescent COVID-19. The chain carries TRBV7-8 and TRBJ1-1; no definite D call. CDR3 nucleotide sequence: TGTGCCAGCAGCTTTCTCGAGGATACTGAAGCTTTCTTT. This translates into CASSFLEDTEAFF.